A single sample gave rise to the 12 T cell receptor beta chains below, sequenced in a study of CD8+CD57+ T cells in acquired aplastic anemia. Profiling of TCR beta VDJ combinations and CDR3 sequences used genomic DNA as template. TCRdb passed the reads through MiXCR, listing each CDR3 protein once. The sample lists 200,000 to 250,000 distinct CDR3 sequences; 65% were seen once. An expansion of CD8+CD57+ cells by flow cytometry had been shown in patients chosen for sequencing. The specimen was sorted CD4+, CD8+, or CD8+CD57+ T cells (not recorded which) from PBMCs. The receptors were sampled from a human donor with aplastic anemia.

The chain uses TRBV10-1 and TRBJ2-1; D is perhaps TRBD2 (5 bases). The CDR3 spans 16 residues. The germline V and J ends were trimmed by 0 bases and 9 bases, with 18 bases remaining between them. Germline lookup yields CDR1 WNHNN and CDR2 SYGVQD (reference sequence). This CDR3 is CASSESDPSWGGEQFF. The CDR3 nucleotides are TGCGCCAGCAGTGAGTCGGACCCTAGCTGGGGTGGTGAGCAGTTCTTC.

For the CDR3, the DNA is TGTGCCAGCAGCTTGGGCCAGGGGGCCGAGCAGTACTTC. This translates into CASSLGQGAEQYF. The chain is built from TRBV7-9 and TRBJ2-7; TRBD1 matches at 8 bases. V trimming: 3 bases; J trimming: 6 bases; junction bases outside the gene matches: 4. CDR1 is SEHNR and CDR2 is FQNEAQ in the germline V gene (reference sequence). CDR3 length: 13 amino acids.

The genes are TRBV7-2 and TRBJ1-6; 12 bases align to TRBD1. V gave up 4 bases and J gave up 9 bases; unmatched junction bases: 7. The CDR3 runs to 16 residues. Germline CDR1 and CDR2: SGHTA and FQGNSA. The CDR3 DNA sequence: TGTGCCAGCAGCTCCCCGGGACAGGGGGCTAGTTCACCCCTCCACTTT. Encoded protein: CASSSPGQGASSPLHF.

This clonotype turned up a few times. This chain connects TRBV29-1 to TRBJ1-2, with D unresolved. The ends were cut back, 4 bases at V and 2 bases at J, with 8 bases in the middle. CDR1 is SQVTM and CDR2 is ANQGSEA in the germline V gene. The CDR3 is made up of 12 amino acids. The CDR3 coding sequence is TGCAGCGTTGCTGGCAGGAACTATGGCTACACCTTC. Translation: CSVAGRNYGYTF.

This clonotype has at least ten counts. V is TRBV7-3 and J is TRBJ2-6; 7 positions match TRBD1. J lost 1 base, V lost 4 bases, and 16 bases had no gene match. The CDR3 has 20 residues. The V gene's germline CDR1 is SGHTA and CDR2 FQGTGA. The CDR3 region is CASSSTDRLALGSGANVLTF. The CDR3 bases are TGTGCCAGCAGCTCAACGGACAGGCTGGCACTAGGGTCTGGGGCCAACGTCCTGACTTTC.

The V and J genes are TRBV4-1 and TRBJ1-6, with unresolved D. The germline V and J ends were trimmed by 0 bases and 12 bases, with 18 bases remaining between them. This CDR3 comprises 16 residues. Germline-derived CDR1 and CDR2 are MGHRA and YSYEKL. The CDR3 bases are TGCGCCAGCAGCCAAGATGCAGGCCCGAACTTAAGACCCCTCCACTTT. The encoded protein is CASSQDAGPNLRPLHF.

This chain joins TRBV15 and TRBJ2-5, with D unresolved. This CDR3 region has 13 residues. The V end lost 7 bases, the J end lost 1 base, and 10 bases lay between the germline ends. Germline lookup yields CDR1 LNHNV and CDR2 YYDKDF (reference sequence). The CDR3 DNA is TGTGCCACCAAGGGTGGTCGCCAAGAGACCCAGTACTTC. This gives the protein CATKGGRQETQYF.

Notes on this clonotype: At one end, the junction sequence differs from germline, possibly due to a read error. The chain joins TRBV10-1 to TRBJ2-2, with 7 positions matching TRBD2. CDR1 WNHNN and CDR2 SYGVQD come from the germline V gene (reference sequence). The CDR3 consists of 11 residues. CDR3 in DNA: TGTGCCAGCAGTTACGGCGGGGGGCTGTTTTTT. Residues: CASSYGGGLFF.

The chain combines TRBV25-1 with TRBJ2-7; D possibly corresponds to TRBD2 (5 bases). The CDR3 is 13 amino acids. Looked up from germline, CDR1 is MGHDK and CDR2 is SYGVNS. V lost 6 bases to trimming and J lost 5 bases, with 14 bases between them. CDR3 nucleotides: TGTGCCAGCAGCCCATCGGGAAGCCACGAGCAGTACTTC. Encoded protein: CASSPSGSHEQYF.

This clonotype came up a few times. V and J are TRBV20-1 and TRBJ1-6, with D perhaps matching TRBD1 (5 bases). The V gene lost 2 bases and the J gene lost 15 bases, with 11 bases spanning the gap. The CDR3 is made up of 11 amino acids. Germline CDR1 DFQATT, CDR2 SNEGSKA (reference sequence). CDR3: CSARSGTFLHF. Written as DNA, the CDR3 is TGCAGTGCTAGAAGTGGGACGTTCCTCCACTTT.

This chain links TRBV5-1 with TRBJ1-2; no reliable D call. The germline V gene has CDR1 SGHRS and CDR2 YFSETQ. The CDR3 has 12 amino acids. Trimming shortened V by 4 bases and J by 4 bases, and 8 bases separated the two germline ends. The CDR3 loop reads CASSRAGYGYTF. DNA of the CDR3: TGCGCCAGCAGCAGGGCAGGCTATGGCTACACCTTC.

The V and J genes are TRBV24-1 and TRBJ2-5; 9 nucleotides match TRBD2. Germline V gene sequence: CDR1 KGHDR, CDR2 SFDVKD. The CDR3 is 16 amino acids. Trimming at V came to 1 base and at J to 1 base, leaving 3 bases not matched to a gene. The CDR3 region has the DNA TGTGCCACCAGTGATTTACCAGCGGGGGGCCAAGAGACCCAGTACTTC. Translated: CATSDLPAGGQETQYF.